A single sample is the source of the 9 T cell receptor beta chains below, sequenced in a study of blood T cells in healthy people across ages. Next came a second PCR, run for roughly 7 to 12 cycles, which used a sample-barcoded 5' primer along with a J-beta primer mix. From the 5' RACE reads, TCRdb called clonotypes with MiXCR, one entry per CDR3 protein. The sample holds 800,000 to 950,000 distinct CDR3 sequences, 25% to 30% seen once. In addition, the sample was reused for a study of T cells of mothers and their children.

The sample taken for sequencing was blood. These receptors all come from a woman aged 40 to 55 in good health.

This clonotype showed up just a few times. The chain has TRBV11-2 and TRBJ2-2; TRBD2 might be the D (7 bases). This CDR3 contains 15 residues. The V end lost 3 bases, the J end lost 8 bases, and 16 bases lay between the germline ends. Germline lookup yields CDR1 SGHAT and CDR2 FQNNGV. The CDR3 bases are TGTGCCAGCAGCTTTACGGGGGGCCCCGGGGGGGAGCTGTTTTTT. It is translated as CASSFTGGPGGELFF.

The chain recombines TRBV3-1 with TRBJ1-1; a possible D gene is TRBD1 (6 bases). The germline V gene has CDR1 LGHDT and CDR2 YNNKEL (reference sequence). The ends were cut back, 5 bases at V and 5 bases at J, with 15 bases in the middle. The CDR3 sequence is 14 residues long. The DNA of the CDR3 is TGTGCCAGCAGCGCCACACAGGGCAGGACTGAAGCTTTCTTT. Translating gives CASSATQGRTEAFF.

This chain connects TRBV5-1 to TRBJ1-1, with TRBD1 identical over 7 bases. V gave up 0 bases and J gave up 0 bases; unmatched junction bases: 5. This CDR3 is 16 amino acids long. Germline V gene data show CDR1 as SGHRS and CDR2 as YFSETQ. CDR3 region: CASSLEGQYMNTEAFF. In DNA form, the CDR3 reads TGCGCCAGCAGCTTGGAGGGACAGTACATGAACACTGAAGCTTTCTTT.

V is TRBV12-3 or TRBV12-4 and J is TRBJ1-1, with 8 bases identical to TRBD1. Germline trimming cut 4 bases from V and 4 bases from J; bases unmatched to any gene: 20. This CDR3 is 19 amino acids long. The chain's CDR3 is CASSSGRTGTGAPSTEAFF. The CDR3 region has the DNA TGTGCCAGCAGTTCAGGCCGGACCGGGACAGGAGCCCCCTCCACTGAAGCTTTCTTT.

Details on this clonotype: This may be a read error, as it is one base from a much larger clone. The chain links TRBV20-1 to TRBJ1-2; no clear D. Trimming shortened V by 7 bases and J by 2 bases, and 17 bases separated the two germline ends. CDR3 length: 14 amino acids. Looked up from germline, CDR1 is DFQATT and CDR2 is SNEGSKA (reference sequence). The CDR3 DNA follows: TGCAGTGTCAGTGAGGCAGGCCCCAACTATGGCTACACCTTC. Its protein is CSVSEAGPNYGYTF.

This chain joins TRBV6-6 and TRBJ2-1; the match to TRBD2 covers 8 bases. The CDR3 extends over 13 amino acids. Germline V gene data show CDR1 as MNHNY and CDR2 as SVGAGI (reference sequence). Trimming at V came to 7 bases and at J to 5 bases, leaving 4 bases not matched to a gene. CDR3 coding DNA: TGTGCCAGCAAGAGCGGGAGAAACAATGAGCAGTTCTTC. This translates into CASKSGRNNEQFF.

CDR3: CASSLSRGTGETQYF. The DNA for the CDR3 is TGTGCCAGCAGCCTCTCCAGGGGCACGGGGGAGACCCAGTACTTC. The V gene is TRBV7-9, the J gene TRBJ2-5, with D possibly TRBD1 on 6 matching bases. Germline V gene sequence: CDR1 SEHNR, CDR2 FQNEAQ (reference sequence). Trimming took 5 bases from V and 5 from J, leaving 18 bases between them. CDR3 size: 15 residues.

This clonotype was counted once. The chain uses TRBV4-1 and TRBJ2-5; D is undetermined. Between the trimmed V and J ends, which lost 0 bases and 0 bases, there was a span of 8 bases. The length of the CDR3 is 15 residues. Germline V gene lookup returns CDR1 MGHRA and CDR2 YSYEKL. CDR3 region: CASSQELEYQETQYF. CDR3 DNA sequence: TGCGCCAGCAGCCAAGAATTGGAGTACCAAGAGACCCAGTACTTC.

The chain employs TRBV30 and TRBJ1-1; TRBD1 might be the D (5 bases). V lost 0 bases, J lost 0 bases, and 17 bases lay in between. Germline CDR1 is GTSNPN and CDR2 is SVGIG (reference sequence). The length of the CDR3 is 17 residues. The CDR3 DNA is TGTGCCTGGAGTGTAGCGGGGACCTACTACATGAACACTGAAGCTTTCTTT. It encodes CAWSVAGTYYMNTEAFF.